Listed below are T cell receptor beta chains from one sample, sequenced in a study of PD-L1 blockade in urothelial cancer. Only in-frame clones appear in the TCRdb table, and some are missing; sequencing was by immunoSEQ multiplex PCR. Found here are about 39,000 clones, about 89% of them singletons; the top ten hold over 1.5%. Sequenced here: PBMCs, sampled around atezolizumab (anti-PD-L1) treatment. The source is a man aged 60 to 69 with urothelial cancer. Both conserved end residues are part of each CDR3. Fields, in order: D gene, V gene, clone size, J gene, CDR3 length, CDR3 DNA, CDR3 protein. D genes are given only for firm matches. Size is stated for part of the rows, as once, few or many counts, or as a class when the clone is expanded.

D gene: TRBD2; V gene: TRBV19; clone size: -; J gene: TRBJ2-2; CDR3 length: 14; CDR3 DNA: TGTGCCAGTAGCGGGGGGACTGTCTCCGGGGAGCTGTTTTTT; CDR3 protein: CASSGGTVSGELFF
D gene: -; V gene: TRBV6-1; clone size: -; J gene: TRBJ1-1; CDR3 length: 15; CDR3 DNA: TGTGCCAGCAGTGAATTAGTAAGGGGAACTTCTGAAGCTTTCTTT; CDR3 protein: CASSELVRGTSEAFF
D gene: TRBD1; V gene: TRBV5-6; clone size: -; J gene: TRBJ2-2; CDR3 length: 15; CDR3 DNA: TGTGCCAGCAGCAAGGACAGGGGGCGGACCGGGGAGCTGTTTTTT; CDR3 protein: CASSKDRGRTGELFF
D gene: -; V gene: TRBV11-2; clone size: -; J gene: TRBJ2-2; CDR3 length: 17; CDR3 DNA: TGTGCCAGCAGCTTACTATCGCTAGCAGCGAACACCGGGGAGCTGTTTTTT; CDR3 protein: CASSLLSLAANTGELFF
D gene: -; V gene: TRBV5-1; clone size: -; J gene: TRBJ2-1; CDR3 length: 14; CDR3 DNA: TGCGCCAGCAGCTTGGTTACCAGGAACAATGAGCAGTTCTTC; CDR3 protein: CASSLVTRNNEQFF
D gene: -; V gene: TRBV15; clone size: -; J gene: TRBJ2-3; CDR3 length: 13; CDR3 DNA: TGTGCCACCAGCGGACAGACCACAGATACGCAGTATTTT; CDR3 protein: CATSGQTTDTQYF
D gene: TRBD2; V gene: TRBV11-2; clone size: once; J gene: TRBJ2-7; CDR3 length: 16; CDR3 DNA: TGTGCCAGCAGCTATGGGGCTAGCGGGAGATTCAACGAGCAGTACTTC; CDR3 protein: CASSYGASGRFNEQYF
D gene: TRBD2; V gene: TRBV10-1; clone size: -; J gene: TRBJ2-2; CDR3 length: 16; CDR3 DNA: TGCGCCAGCAGTGAATTTAGCGGGTTAAGCACCGGGGAGCTGTTTTTT; CDR3 protein: CASSEFSGLSTGELFF
D gene: -; V gene: TRBV6-1; clone size: -; J gene: TRBJ2-1; CDR3 length: 15; CDR3 DNA: TGTGCCAGCAGTCGAACGGGGGACAGTTACAATGAGCAGTTCTTC; CDR3 protein: CASSRTGDSYNEQFF
D gene: TRBD1; V gene: TRBV25-1; clone size: once; J gene: TRBJ2-7; CDR3 length: 12; CDR3 DNA: TGTGCTGTCTTGGACAGGTCCTACGAGCAGTACTTC; CDR3 protein: CAVLDRSYEQYF
D gene: TRBD1; V gene: TRBV27; clone size: -; J gene: TRBJ2-7; CDR3 length: 14; CDR3 DNA: TGTGCCAGCAGTACTCCGGGACAGGGCTTCGAGCAGTACTTC; CDR3 protein: CASSTPGQGFEQYF
D gene: -; V gene: TRBV6-6; clone size: -; J gene: TRBJ2-7; CDR3 length: 13; CDR3 DNA: TGTGCCAGCAGCTCATCACAGGGAAACGAGCAGTACTTC; CDR3 protein: CASSSSQGNEQYF
D gene: TRBD2; V gene: TRBV6-1; clone size: -; J gene: TRBJ2-7; CDR3 length: 14; CDR3 DNA: TGTGCCAGCAGTTTAGCGGGAGAGGCCTACGAGCAGTACTTC; CDR3 protein: CASSLAGEAYEQYF
D gene: -; V gene: TRBV7-7; clone size: -; J gene: TRBJ1-1; CDR3 length: 13; CDR3 DNA: TGTGCTAGCAGCTTAGTTCAGGGCACTGAAGCTTTCTTT; CDR3 protein: CASSLVQGTEAFF
D gene: -; V gene: TRBV1; clone size: -; J gene: TRBJ2-5; CDR3 length: 12; CDR3 DNA: TGCACCAGCGAGGGCAGCCAAGAGACCCAGTACTTC; CDR3 protein: CTSEGSQETQYF
D gene: -; V gene: TRBV28; clone size: -; J gene: TRBJ1-2; CDR3 length: 13; CDR3 DNA: TGTGCCACAGTGACAGGCGCTAACTATGGCTACACCTTC; CDR3 protein: CATVTGANYGYTF
D gene: TRBD1; V gene: TRBV19; clone size: -; J gene: TRBJ2-2; CDR3 length: 15; CDR3 DNA: TGTGCCACGAGGGACAGGCACAAAAACACCGGGGAGCTGTTTTTT; CDR3 protein: CATRDRHKNTGELFF
D gene: -; V gene: TRBV6-5; clone size: -; J gene: TRBJ1-6; CDR3 length: 15; CDR3 DNA: TGTGCCAGCAGTTACTTGCAGGCGCATAATTCACCCCTCCACTTT; CDR3 protein: CASSYLQAHNSPLHF
D gene: -; V gene: TRBV9; clone size: -; J gene: TRBJ1-2; CDR3 length: 14; CDR3 DNA: TGTGCCAGCAGCGTAACAGGATTTAACTATGGCTACACCTTC; CDR3 protein: CASSVTGFNYGYTF
D gene: TRBD2; V gene: TRBV2; clone size: -; J gene: TRBJ2-7; CDR3 length: 17; CDR3 DNA: TGTGCCAGCAGCGGTCAACCGGTAGCGGGGCTCTCCTACGAGCAGTACTTC; CDR3 protein: CASSGQPVAGLSYEQYF
D gene: TRBD1; V gene: TRBV6-5; clone size: few; J gene: TRBJ2-2; CDR3 length: 15; CDR3 DNA: TGTGCCAGCAGTTACCAACAGGGGGCTTCGGGGGAGCTGTTTTTT; CDR3 protein: CASSYQQGASGELFF
D gene: -; V gene: TRBV9; clone size: -; J gene: TRBJ1-2; CDR3 length: 18; CDR3 DNA: TGTGCCAGCAGCGTAGCTTTCGAGGAGAGGGTAGCTAACTATGGCTACACCTTC; CDR3 protein: CASSVAFEERVANYGYTF
D gene: TRBD1; V gene: TRBV28; clone size: -; J gene: TRBJ2-7; CDR3 length: 17; CDR3 DNA: TGTGCCAGCAGTGGACAGGGGGTAGGTACTGGGTATTACGAGCAGTACTTC; CDR3 protein: CASSGQGVGTGYYEQYF
D gene: -; V gene: TRBV2; clone size: -; J gene: TRBJ1-3; CDR3 length: 14; CDR3 DNA: TGTGCCAGCAGTGTGTCGGAGTCTGGAAACACCATATATTTT; CDR3 protein: CASSVSESGNTIYF
D gene: -; V gene: TRBV6-5; clone size: -; J gene: TRBJ2-6; CDR3 length: 14; CDR3 DNA: TGTGCCAGCAGGGGGGCTACTGGGGCCAACGTCCTGACTTTC; CDR3 protein: CASRGATGANVLTF
D gene: TRBD1; V gene: TRBV4-2; clone size: -; J gene: TRBJ2-7; CDR3 length: 14; CDR3 DNA: TGTGCCAGCAGCCAAGGGACAGGGGTCTACGAGCAGTACTTC; CDR3 protein: CASSQGTGVYEQYF
D gene: -; V gene: TRBV5-1; clone size: once; J gene: TRBJ1-1; CDR3 length: 15; CDR3 DNA: TGCGCCAGCAGCTTGACCCCAGGGTCTGGGACTGAAGCTTTCTTT; CDR3 protein: CASSLTPGSGTEAFF
D gene: -; V gene: TRBV9; clone size: -; J gene: TRBJ2-3; CDR3 length: 15; CDR3 DNA: TGTGCCAGCAGCGTAGCTGAGCGCACCACAGATACGCAGTATTTT; CDR3 protein: CASSVAERTTDTQYF